Listed below are T cell receptor beta chains from one sample, sequenced in a study of beta chain features in type 1 diabetes. Profiling relied on immunoSEQ multiplex PCR, and the TCRdb table lists in-frame clones only, not all of them. In the table there are 200,000 to 300,000 clones, less than 35% of which are singletons. The material sequenced was central memory CD4+ T cells from blood. The source is a man aged 25-40 years in good health. CDR3s include the opening cysteine and the closing phenylalanine or tryptophan. Fields, in order: J gene, V gene, D gene, CDR3 protein. A D gene is named only where the DNA matches it firmly.

>TRBJ2-5|TRBV28|TRBD1
CASSRGQSRQTQYF
>TRBJ2-5|TRBV2|NA
CASRRRAPQETQYF
>TRBJ2-2|TRBV7-2|TRBD1
CASSLDRGDTGELFF
>TRBJ1-2|TRBV28|NA
CVTAGTYGYTF
>TRBJ2-5|TRBV30|NA
CAWSGGPRRETQYF
>TRBJ2-5|TRBV11-1|NA
CASSQRRETQYF
>TRBJ2-1|TRBV18|TRBD1
CASSPQQGAQYEQFF
>TRBJ2-6|TRBV7-9|NA
CASSLRGQGANVLTF
>TRBJ2-1|TRBV20-1|NA
CSAMGLNKQFF
>TRBJ1-2|TRBV7-2|NA
CASSLGQPNYGYTF
>TRBJ1-5|TRBV7-9|NA
CASSLGLHSNQPQHF
>TRBJ2-1|TRBV29-1|TRBD2
CSGSGLDYEQFF
>TRBJ2-1|TRBV19|TRBD1
CASSSLDRGHEQFF
>TRBJ2-7|TRBV30|NA
CAWTSGALEQYF
>TRBJ1-5|TRBV29-1|NA
CSVEFAANQPQHF
>TRBJ2-3|TRBV30|NA
CAWSLGLSTDTQYF